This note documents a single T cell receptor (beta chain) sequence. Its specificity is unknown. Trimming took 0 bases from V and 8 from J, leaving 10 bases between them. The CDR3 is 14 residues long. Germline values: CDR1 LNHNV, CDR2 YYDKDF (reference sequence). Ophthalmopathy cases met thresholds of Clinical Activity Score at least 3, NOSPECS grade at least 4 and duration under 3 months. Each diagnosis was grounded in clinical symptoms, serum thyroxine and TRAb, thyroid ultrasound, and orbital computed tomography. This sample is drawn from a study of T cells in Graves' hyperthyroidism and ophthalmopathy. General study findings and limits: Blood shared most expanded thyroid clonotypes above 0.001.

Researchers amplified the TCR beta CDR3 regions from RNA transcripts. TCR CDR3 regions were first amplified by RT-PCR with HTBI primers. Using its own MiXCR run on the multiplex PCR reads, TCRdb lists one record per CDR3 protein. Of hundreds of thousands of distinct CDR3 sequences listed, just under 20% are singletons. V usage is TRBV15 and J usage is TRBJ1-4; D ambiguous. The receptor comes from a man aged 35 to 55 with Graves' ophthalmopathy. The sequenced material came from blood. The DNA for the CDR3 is TGTGCCACCAGCAGAGATAGGAGTTCCGAAAAACTGTTTTTT. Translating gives CATSRDRSSEKLFF. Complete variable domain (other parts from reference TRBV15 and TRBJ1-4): DAMVIQNPRYQVTQFGKPVTLSCSQTLNHNVMYWYQQKSSQAPKLLFHYYDKDFNNEADTPDNFQSRRPNTSFCFLDIRSPGLGDTAMYLCATSRDRSSEKLFFGSGTQLSVL.